These 18 T cell receptor beta chains were all obtained from the same sample, sequenced in a study of T cell clonotyping in hematopoietic cell transplantation. Sample time point: recipient sample about 28 days before transplant, after cytoreduction. The repertoire was sequenced with immunoSEQ multiplex PCR; TCRdb's copy has only in-frame clones and lacks some. The sample yields about 3,300 clones, nearly 97% seen once. The source was peripheral blood mononuclear cells, collected before stem cell transplant. The receptors come from a woman aged 50 to 60 with chronic myeloid leukemia. Some clones in this sample may be carry-over from other donors' samples.

The chain joins TRBV23-1 to TRBJ1-6; TRBD1 might be the D (6 bases). TRBV23-1 is an ORF, with its function uncertain. This CDR3 has 17 residues. Deletions cut 4 bases from V and 0 bases from J, with 13 bases between. This CDR3 reads CASSLDGTHSYNSPLHF. The CDR3, as DNA: TGCGCCAGCAGTCTTGATGGGACACACTCCTATAATTCACCCCTCCACTTT.

The chain joins TRBV5-1 to TRBJ2-5; 7 nucleotides agree with TRBD1. Trimming at V came to 0 bases and at J to 6 bases, leaving 11 bases not matched to a gene. This CDR3 contains 16 residues. The V gene's germline CDR1 is SGHRS and CDR2 YFSETQ. CDR3 loop: CASSLEAGQVRQTQYF. CDR3 in DNA: TGCGCCAGCAGCTTGGAAGCTGGACAGGTGAGGCAGACCCAGTACTTC.

V gene TRBV5-1 combines with J gene TRBJ2-1; 9 nucleotides line up with TRBD2. The CDR3 has 15 residues. The trim removed 0 bases at V and 8 bases at J, leaving 6 bases unmatched. The germline V gene encodes CDR1 SGHRS and CDR2 YFSETQ. The CDR3 DNA follows: TGCGCCAGCAGCTTGGGCGCTAGCGGGGTCGATGAGCAGTTCTTC. It is translated as CASSLGASGVDEQFF.

The V and J genes are TRBV4-3 and TRBJ1-2; 9 nucleotides match TRBD1. The ends lost 0 bases at V and 6 bases at J; junction bases unmatched: 2. This CDR3 contains 14 residues. Germline lookup yields CDR1 LGHNA and CDR2 YSLEER. CDR3 coding DNA: TGCGCCAGCAGCCAAGAGAGGACAGGGGATGGCTACACCTTC. Protein sequence: CASSQERTGDGYTF.

The sample holds one count of this clone. The V gene is TRBV5-4, the J gene TRBJ2-7; D is ambiguous. The CDR3 has 12 residues. Germline assignment: CDR1 SGHNT and CDR2 YYREEE (reference sequence). Between the trimmed V and J ends, which lost 0 bases and 3 bases, there was a span of 4 bases. The CDR3 DNA is TGTGCCAGCAGCTTGGACTACTACGAGCAGTACTTC. Translated, it gives CASSLDYYEQYF.

The V and J genes are TRBV29-1 and TRBJ1-1; D ambiguous. The V end lost 1 base, the J end lost 1 base, and 4 bases lay between the germline ends. The CDR3 spans 12 residues. CDR1 is SQVTM and CDR2 is ANQGSEA in the germline V gene. Here the CDR3 reads CSVEVGNTEAFF. The DNA for the CDR3 is TGCAGCGTTGAAGTGGGGAACACTGAAGCTTTCTTT.

V usage is TRBV5-1 and J usage is TRBJ1-4; 10 nucleotides match TRBD1. This CDR3 is built from 16 residues. CDR1 is SGHRS, CDR2 YFSETQ, per germline. V was clipped by 4 bases and J by 0 bases; unmatched bases: 3. CDR3 nucleotides: TGCGCCAGCAGCGGACAGGGGGGAACAACTAATGAAAAACTGTTTTTT. This encodes CASSGQGGTTNEKLFF.

This clone was seen a few times. The chain joins TRBV10-3 to TRBJ2-1; D is perhaps TRBD2 (8 bases). V gave up 1 base and J gave up 8 bases, with 21 bases separating them. The CDR3 spans 17 residues. The germline CDR1 and CDR2 sequences are ENHRY and SYGVKD. The CDR3 nucleotides read TGTGCCATCAGTGAGTTTCCAGGGGGGCAGACTAGCGATGAGCAGTTCTTC. It specifies CAISEFPGGQTSDEQFF.

The rearrangement joins TRBV30 to TRBJ2-5; D is uncertain. Germline V gene data show CDR1 as GTSNPN and CDR2 as SVGIG (reference sequence). V lost 2 bases to trimming and J lost 5 bases, with 3 bases between them. The CDR3 contains 10 residues. CDR3 sequence reads: CAWSMETQYF. The CDR3 nucleotides read TGTGCCTGGAGTATGGAGACCCAGTACTTC.

V gene TRBV7-3 combines with J gene TRBJ2-3; D unresolved. The V and J ends lost 3 bases and 6 bases respectively, with 13 bases between them. Per the germline V gene, CDR1 is SGHTA and CDR2 is FQGTGA. The CDR3 has 14 amino acids. CDR3 sequence: CASSFFGPQDTQYF. DNA of the CDR3: TGTGCCAGCAGCTTTTTTGGCCCTCAGGATACGCAGTATTTT.

The chain has TRBV14 and TRBJ2-7; 10 bases are a match to TRBD1. Losses at the gene ends were 0 bases for V and 0 bases for J; bases not matched to a gene: 5. CDR3 size: 17 residues. Germline values: CDR1 SGHDN, CDR2 FVKESK. CDR3 sequence reads: CASSQDPGTGDSYEQYF. CDR3 DNA sequence: TGTGCCAGCAGCCAAGATCCGGGGACAGGGGACTCCTACGAGCAGTACTTC.

The chain employs TRBV5-1 and TRBJ1-1, with TRBD1 as a possible D gene (5 bases). In germline, CDR1 is SGHRS, CDR2 YFSETQ. The V end lost 0 bases, the J end lost 3 bases, and 12 bases lay between the germline ends. The CDR3 contains 15 residues. The CDR3 DNA reads TGCGCCAGCAGCTTGGAGACAGTTTTGGACACTGAAGCTTTCTTT. Translating gives CASSLETVLDTEAFF.

This rearrangement joins TRBV7-2 to TRBJ2-1; the D gene could be TRBD1 or TRBD2 (5 bases each). Trimming cost V 5 bases and J 4 bases, with 12 bases left between them. The CDR3 runs to 14 residues. Germline CDR1 and CDR2: SGHTA and FQGNSA. As DNA, the CDR3 is TGTGCCAGCAGCCGAACGGGGCTTTACAATGAGCAGTTCTTC. Its protein is CASSRTGLYNEQFF.

The chain links TRBV5-1 to TRBJ2-7; 10 nucleotides line up with TRBD1. The CDR3 is 15 residues long. Germline V CDR1 and CDR2: SGHRS, YFSETQ. The V and J ends lost 0 bases and 3 bases, in that order; junction bases with no gene match: 3. In DNA, the CDR3 is TGCGCCAGCAGCTTGGGGACAGGGGGGGTCTACGAGCAGTACTTC. Encoded protein: CASSLGTGGVYEQYF.

This rearrangement joins TRBV12-5 to TRBJ1-1, with D maybe TRBD1 (5 bases). V was clipped by 0 bases and J by 11 bases, with 13 bases between them. Germline V gives CDR1 LGHNT, CDR2 FRNRAP. The CDR3 spans 13 residues. CDR3 DNA sequence: TGTGCTAGTGGTTTGGTACCGGGGACCTCGGCTTTCTTT. Its translation: CASGLVPGTSAFF.

The chain combines TRBV27 with TRBJ2-3; D assignment may be TRBD1 or TRBD2 (6 bases each). V was clipped by 2 bases and J by 0 bases, with 12 bases between them. Germline V CDR1 and CDR2: MNHEY, SMNVEV (reference sequence). The CDR3 runs 16 residues. CDR3 DNA: TGTGCCAGCAGTTTAAGGGGGGTGGTCAGCACAGATACGCAGTATTTT. Protein: CASSLRGVVSTDTQYF.

This clone was recorded only once. The gene calls are TRBV7-2 and TRBJ2-7; 9 nucleotides align to TRBD2. The CDR3 runs 14 residues. The J segment lost 3 bases and the V segment lost 8 bases, leaving 8 bases of the junction unmatched. CDR1 and CDR2 (germline): SGHTA, FQGNSA. In nucleotides, the CDR3 is TGTGCCAGCCGGATAGCTAGCGGGATCTACGAGCAGTACTTC. Translation gives CASRIASGIYEQYF.

The genes are TRBV11-3 and TRBJ2-7, with 10 bases fitting TRBD2. Looked up from germline, CDR1 is SGHNT and CDR2 is YENEEA. This CDR3 is 13 amino acids long. The trim removed 6 bases at V and 5 bases at J, leaving 4 bases unmatched. In nucleotides, the CDR3 is TGTGCCAGCAGGGCTAGCGGGAGCGACGAGCAGTACTTC. Translated: CASRASGSDEQYF.